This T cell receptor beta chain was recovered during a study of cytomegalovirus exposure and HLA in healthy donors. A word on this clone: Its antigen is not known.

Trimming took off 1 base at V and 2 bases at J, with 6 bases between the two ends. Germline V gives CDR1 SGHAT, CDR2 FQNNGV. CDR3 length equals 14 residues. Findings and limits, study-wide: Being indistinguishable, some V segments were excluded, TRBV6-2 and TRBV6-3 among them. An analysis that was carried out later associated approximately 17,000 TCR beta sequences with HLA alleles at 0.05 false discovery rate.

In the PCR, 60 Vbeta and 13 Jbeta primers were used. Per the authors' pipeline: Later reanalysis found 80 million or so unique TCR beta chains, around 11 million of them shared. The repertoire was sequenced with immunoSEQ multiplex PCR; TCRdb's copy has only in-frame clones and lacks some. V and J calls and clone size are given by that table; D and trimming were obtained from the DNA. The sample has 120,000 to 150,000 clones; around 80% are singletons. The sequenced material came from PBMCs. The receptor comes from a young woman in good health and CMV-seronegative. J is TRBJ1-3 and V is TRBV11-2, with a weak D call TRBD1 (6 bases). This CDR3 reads CASSLAGAGNTIYF. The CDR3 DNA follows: TGTGCCAGCAGCTTAGCAGGGGCTGGAAACACCATATATTTT.